These T cell receptor beta chains were read from a single sample in a study of T cell changes during pregnancy in multiple sclerosis. Here immunoSEQ multiplex PCR was the method, and the copy in TCRdb shows in-frame clones only, minus some. The sample holds some 74,000 clones; about 92% are singletons and the top ten take approximately 2.4%. Here the sequenced sample was peripheral blood, taken before pregnancy. These receptors were collected from a female donor with multiple sclerosis, enrolled in a pregnancy study. Each CDR3 is given with its conserved first and last residue. Each record gives: V gene, CDR3 protein.

>TRBV4-2
CASSQEVGVNEQFF
>TRBV5-4
CASSAGTEKAQKTQYF
>TRBV7-2
CASSIGQGNTGELFF
>TRBV6-1
CASSPIGGNSPLHF
>TRBV4-2
CASSQDWEWGNYEQYF
>TRBV28
CASSRLAGGPMGEQYF
>TRBV11-2
CASSPGTSGTSEQYF
>TRBV4-2
CASSQAAGVSQETQYF
>TRBV5-1
CASSLGSPSGIRTDTQYF
>TRBV19
CASSNTGQTQETQYF
>TRBV15
CATSRDRDSQYF
>TRBV6-5
CASSYSLAGNIQYF
>TRBV7-9
CASSQNRGVADTQYF
>TRBV10-3
CAISDGTGKGPADTQYF
>TRBV14
CASSPPDSSYEQYF
>TRBV7-9
CASLAGPTDTQYF
>TRBV7-8
CASSHPPGNTEAFF
>TRBV5-4
CASSLGTGGLEKLFF
>TRBV6-4
CASSDSANTGELFF
>TRBV28
CASTELADSYEQYF
>TRBV6-5
CASTRDNSNTEAFF
>TRBV9
CASSVEVGEGETQYF
>TRBV27
CASSSLGSYNPDEQYF
>TRBV7-8
CASSRVDRQETQYF
>TRBV28
CASTPTGSSYNEQFF
>TRBV5-6
CASSLLLAGNTGELFF
>TRBV27
CASSDVGGANEKLFF